Listed below are T cell receptor beta chains from one sample, sequenced in a study of PD-1 blockade in mismatch repair-deficient tumors. This table comes from immunoSEQ multiplex PCR, and its TCRdb copy is limited to in-frame clones, with some not included. The repertoire holds approximately 38,000 clones, with about 88% as singletons. The sample consisted of peripheral blood, taken 76 weeks after starting pembrolizumab. Receptor source: an adult with mismatch repair-deficient cancer. Both conserved end residues are part of each CDR3. Fields, in order: J gene, V gene, clone size, D gene, CDR3 protein. The D gene is left open where the match is weak. Size values are once, few and many counts, or a class for expanded clones, and some rows have none.

>TRBJ2-5|TRBV9|.|.
CASSNSGTTQETQYF
>TRBJ2-7|TRBV5-4|.|TRBD2
CASSGSGGPISYEQYF
>TRBJ2-5|TRBV29-1|.|.
CSAGGEARETQYF
>TRBJ2-1|TRBV7-9|.|.
CASSLGGGDEQFF
>TRBJ2-7|TRBV6-5|.|TRBD2
CASSPLAGDEQYF
>TRBJ1-5|TRBV7-6|once|.
CASSFYPRGAELAGGQPQHF
>TRBJ1-1|TRBV13|.|.
CASSLALKGRGVGTSTAEAFF
>TRBJ1-2|TRBV7-3|.|TRBD1
CASSAGQADPNYGYTF
>TRBJ2-1|TRBV7-2|.|.
CASSLDQGWVWDEQFF
>TRBJ2-2|TRBV7-3|.|.
CARGGPQIVGAGELFF
>TRBJ2-3|TRBV6-6|.|.
CASSYLPTRDTQYF
>TRBJ1-2|TRBV29-1|.|.
CSAMRGGGYGYTF
>TRBJ2-1|TRBV12-5|.|.
CASGPESGNYNEQFF
>TRBJ1-5|TRBV6-5|.|.
CASSATRDQPQHF
>TRBJ2-7|TRBV30|few|TRBD1
CARGQGSYEQYF
>TRBJ2-1|TRBV9|once|TRBD2
CASSERIGGSYNEQFF
>TRBJ2-2|TRBV12-5|.|TRBD2
CASGWQTGGATGELFF
>TRBJ2-3|TRBV7-2|.|TRBD1
CASSTTGVSTDTQYF
>TRBJ1-1|TRBV7-8|once|TRBD1
CASSLARTGRSTEAFF
>TRBJ2-1|TRBV10-1|.|TRBD1
CASSATGTEQFF